Sequencing of this T cell receptor (beta chain) was carried out in a study of blood T cell repertoires in COVID-19. Across the study: Spain, Italy and the United States supplied samples that represented acute and convalescent COVID-19. T cells, B-cell-depleted T cells, or PBMCs provided the cDNA or gDNA that served as material.

This clone was seen only once. CDR3 length equals 16 residues. Germline CDR1 and CDR2: SGHRS and YFSETQ. V gave up 0 bases and J gave up 8 bases; unmatched junction bases: 12. Authors' methods: Nucleated cell counts were estimated from reference gene primer amplification. Only in-frame clones appear in the TCRdb table, and some are missing; sequencing was by immunoSEQ multiplex PCR. The DNA was the basis for D and trimming; V, J and clone size are from that table. This sample has about 73,000 clones, with around four fifths found just once. Sequencing used peripheral blood. The clonotype originates from an older man with active or convalescent COVID-19. The V and J genes are TRBV5-1 and TRBJ1-2; 8 nucleotides align to TRBD1. This CDR3 reads CASSLDRGATVIGYTF. CDR3 coding DNA: TGCGCCAGCAGCTTGGACAGGGGGGCCACGGTGATAGGCTACACCTTC. The full variable domain, rest sourced from reference TRBV5-1 and TRBJ1-2, is KAGVTQTPRYLIKTRGQQVTLSCSPISGHRSVSWYQQTPGQGLQFLFEYFSETQRNKGNFPGRFSGRQFSNSRSEMNVSTLELGDSALYLCASSLDRGATVIGYTFGSGTRLTVV.